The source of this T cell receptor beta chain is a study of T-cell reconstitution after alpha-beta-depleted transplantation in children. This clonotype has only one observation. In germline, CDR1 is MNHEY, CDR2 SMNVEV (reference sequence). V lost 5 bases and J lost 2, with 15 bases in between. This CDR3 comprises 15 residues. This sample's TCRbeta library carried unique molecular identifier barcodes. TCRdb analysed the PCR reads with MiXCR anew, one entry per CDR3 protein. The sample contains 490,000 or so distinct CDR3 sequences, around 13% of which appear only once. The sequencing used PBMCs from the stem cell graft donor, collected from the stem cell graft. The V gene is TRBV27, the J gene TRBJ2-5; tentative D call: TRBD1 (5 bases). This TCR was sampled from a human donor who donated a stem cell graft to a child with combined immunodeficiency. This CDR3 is CASSTHRRGQETQYF. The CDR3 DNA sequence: TGTGCCAGCAGTACCCACCGTAGGGGACAAGAGACCCAGTACTTC.